This TCR beta chain comes out of a study of blood T cell repertoires in COVID-19. The repertoire was sequenced with immunoSEQ multiplex PCR; TCRdb's copy has only in-frame clones and lacks some. The repertoire holds about 49,000 clones, with approximately 80% as singletons. Enrollment of patients from Seattle took place during active infection, with longitudinal follow-up. The length of the CDR3 is 15 residues. Per the germline V gene, CDR1 is MNHEY and CDR2 is SVGAGI. Trimming left V 1 base short and J 6 bases short, with 13 bases between. This clone was detected only once. This rearrangement joins TRBV6-5 to TRBJ2-1, with D possibly being TRBD1 (5 bases). The sample taken for sequencing was peripheral blood. This TCR was recovered from a woman of 80 years or more with COVID-19, enrolled during active disease. CDR3 in amino acids: CASSYLRTMLNEQFF. For the CDR3, the DNA is TGTGCCAGCAGTTACTTGAGGACAATGCTCAATGAGCAGTTCTTC.